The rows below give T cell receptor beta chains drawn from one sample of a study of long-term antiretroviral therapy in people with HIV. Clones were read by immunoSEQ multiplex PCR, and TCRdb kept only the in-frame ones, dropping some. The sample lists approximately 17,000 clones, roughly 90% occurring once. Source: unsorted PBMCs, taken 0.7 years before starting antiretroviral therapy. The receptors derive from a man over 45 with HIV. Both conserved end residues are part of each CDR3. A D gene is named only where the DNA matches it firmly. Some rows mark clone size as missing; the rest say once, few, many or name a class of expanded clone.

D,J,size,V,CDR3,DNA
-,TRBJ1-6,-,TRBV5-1,CASSSNIRDYNSPLHF,TGCGCCAGCAGCTCCAATATAAGGGATTATAATTCACCCCTCCACTTT
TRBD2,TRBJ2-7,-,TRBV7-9,CASSYGGTLYEQYF,TGTGCCAGCAGCTACGGGGGGACCCTCTACGAGCAGTACTTC
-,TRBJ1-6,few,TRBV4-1,CASSQDHRENSPLHF,TGCGCCAGCAGCCAAGATCACAGGGAGAATTCACCCCTCCACTTT
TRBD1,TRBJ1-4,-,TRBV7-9,CASSLFGAGGSTNEKLFF,TGTGCCAGCAGCTTATTCGGGGCAGGGGGCAGCACTAATGAAAAACTGTTTTTT
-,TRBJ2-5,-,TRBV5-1,CASSLARTEETQYF,TGCGCCAGCAGCTTGGCCCGGACAGAAGAGACCCAGTACTTC
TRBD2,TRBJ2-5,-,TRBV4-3,CASSQDRGGWGETQYF,TGCGCCAGCAGCCAAGATCGGGGGGGCTGGGGAGAGACCCAGTACTTC
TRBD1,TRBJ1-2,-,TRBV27,CASSLSFLRQGAVRYTF,TGTGCCAGCAGTTTATCGTTCCTCCGACAGGGGGCGGTTCGCTACACCTTC
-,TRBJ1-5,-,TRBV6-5,CASRRYSNQPQHF,TGTGCCAGCAGAAGGTATAGCAATCAGCCCCAGCATTTT
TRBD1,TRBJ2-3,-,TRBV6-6,CAIRQGATDTQYF,TGTGCCATCCGACAGGGGGCAACAGATACGCAGTATTTT
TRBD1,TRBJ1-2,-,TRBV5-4,CASSNNRGNYGYTF,TGTGCCAGCAGCAATAACAGGGGAAACTATGGCTACACCTTC
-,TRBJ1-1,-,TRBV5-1,CASSFDSLGNTEAFF,TGCGCCAGCAGCTTCGACAGCCTAGGTAACACTGAAGCTTTCTTT
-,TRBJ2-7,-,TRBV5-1,CASSRAELRVSWEQYF,TGCGCCAGCAGTCGTGCTGAGCTCAGGGTCTCGTGGGAGCAGTACTTC
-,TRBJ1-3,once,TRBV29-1,CSVELISGNTIYF,TGCAGCGTTGAGCTCATCTCTGGAAACACCATATATTTT
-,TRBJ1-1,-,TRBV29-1,CSVPRNTEAFF,TGCAGCGTCCCGAGGAACACTGAAGCTTTCTTT
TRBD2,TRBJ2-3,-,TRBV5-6,CASSFGSSGTADTQYF,TGTGCCAGCAGCTTTGGGTCTAGCGGGACAGCAGATACGCAGTATTTT
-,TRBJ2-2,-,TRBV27,CASSWGLLGELFF,TGTGCCAGCAGTTGGGGGTTACTCGGGGAGCTGTTTTTT